This T cell receptor (beta chain) was recorded in a study of T cell clones after liver transplantation. About the research overall: As an antigen-independent comparator, third-party-reactive TCRbeta sequences came from pre-transplant mixed lymphocyte reactions. Broader study findings: A larger donor-reactive than third-party decline suggested partial antigen-specific deletion. The donor-reactive repertoire was only partly measurable in a couple of subjects, lacking donor cells.

In regard to this clone: Its antigen is undetermined.

The protocol was immunoSEQ multiplex PCR, while the TCRdb copy is restricted to in-frame clones and leaves out a portion. The sample contains about 120,000 clones, less than 95% of which appear only once. The V gene end was trimmed by 2 bases and the J gene end by 8 bases; junction bases not matched to a gene: 6. Germline CDR1 and CDR2: KGHSH and LQKENI. The CDR3 is 15 amino acids. The chain links TRBV18 to TRBJ1-4; 9 bases map to TRBD1. The sequences come from CD4+ T cells from blood, collected 12 months after liver transplant. The sequence was collected from a human patient who received a liver transplant. Some of the T cells may derive from the graft donor. Here the CDR3 DNA reads TGTGCCAGCTCACCAACCGGGACAGGGATCGAAAAACTGTTTTTT. As protein: CASSPTGTGIEKLFF.